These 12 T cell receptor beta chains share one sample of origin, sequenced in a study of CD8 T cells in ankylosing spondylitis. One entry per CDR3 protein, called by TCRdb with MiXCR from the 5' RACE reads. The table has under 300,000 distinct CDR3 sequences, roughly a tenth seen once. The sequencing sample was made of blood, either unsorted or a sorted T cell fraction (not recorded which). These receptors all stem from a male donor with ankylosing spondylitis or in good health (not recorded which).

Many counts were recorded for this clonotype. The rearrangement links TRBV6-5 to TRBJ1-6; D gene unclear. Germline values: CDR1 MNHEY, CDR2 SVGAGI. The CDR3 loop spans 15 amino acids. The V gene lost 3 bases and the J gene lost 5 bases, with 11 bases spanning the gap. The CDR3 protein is CASSYSHRHNSPLHF. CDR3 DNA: TGTGCCAGCAGTTATTCGCACAGACATAATTCACCCCTCCACTTT.

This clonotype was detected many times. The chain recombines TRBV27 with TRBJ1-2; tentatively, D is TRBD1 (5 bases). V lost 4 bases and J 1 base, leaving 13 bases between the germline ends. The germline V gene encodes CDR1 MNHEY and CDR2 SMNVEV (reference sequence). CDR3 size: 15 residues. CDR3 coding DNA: TGTGCCAGCAGTTCAGAAATTGACAGTAACTATGGCTACACCTTC. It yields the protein CASSSEIDSNYGYTF.

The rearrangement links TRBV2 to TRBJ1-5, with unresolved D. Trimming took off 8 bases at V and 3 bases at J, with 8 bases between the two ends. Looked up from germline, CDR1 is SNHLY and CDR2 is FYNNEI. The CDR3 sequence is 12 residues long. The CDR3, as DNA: TGTGCCAGCCAGGACTTCAATCAGCCCCAGCATTTT. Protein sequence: CASQDFNQPQHF.

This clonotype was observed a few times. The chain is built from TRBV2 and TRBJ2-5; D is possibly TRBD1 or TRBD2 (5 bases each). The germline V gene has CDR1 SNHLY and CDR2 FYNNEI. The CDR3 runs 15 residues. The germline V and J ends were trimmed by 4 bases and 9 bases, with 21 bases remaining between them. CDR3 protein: CASSGRLLNDRPQYF. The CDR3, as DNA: TGTGCCAGCAGTGGACGACTACTAAATGACAGACCCCAGTACTTC. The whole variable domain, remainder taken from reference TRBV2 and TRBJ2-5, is EPEVTQTPSHQVTQMGQEVILRCVPISNHLYFYWYRQILGQKVEFLVSFYNNEISEKSEIFDDQFSVERPDGSNFTLKIRSTKLEDSAMYFCASSGRLLNDRPQYFGPGTRLLVL.

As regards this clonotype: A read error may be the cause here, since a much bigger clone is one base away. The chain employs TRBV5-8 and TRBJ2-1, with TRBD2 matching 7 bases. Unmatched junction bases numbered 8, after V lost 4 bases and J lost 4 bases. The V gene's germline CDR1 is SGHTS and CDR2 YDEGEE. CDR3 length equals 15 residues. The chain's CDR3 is CASSLREREYNEQFF. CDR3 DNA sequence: TGTGCCAGCAGCCTCAGAGAGCGGGAATACAATGAGCAGTTCTTC.

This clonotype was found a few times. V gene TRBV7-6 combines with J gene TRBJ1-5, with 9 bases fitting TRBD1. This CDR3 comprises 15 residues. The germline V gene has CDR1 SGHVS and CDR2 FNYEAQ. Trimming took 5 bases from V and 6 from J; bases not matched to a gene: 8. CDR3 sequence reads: CASSPGTGPGQPQHF. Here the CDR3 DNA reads TGTGCCAGCAGCCCCGGGACAGGGCCAGGTCAGCCCCAGCATTTT.

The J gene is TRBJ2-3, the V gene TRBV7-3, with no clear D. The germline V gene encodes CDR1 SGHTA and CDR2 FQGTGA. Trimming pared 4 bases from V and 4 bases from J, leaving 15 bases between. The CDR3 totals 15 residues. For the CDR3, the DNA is TGTGCCAGCAGCTCCAAGCCGGACCAATCAGATACGCAGTATTTT. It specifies CASSSKPDQSDTQYF.

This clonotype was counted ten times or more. The DNA for the CDR3 is TGTGCCAGCAGCAGGCTAGACAGCCCCACAGATACGCAGTATTTT. Translating it yields CASSRLDSPTDTQYF. The chain carries TRBV5-6 and TRBJ2-3; D is possibly TRBD1 (5 bases). Germline assignment: CDR1 SGHDT and CDR2 YYEEEE. This CDR3 comprises 15 residues. The V end was cut by 4 bases, the J end by 2 bases, with 14 bases between.

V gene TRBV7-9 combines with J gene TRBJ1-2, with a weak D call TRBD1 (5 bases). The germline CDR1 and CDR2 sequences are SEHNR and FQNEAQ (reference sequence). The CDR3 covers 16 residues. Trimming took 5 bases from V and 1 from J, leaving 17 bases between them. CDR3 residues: CASSLDRDPINYGYTF. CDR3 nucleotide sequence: TGTGCCAGCAGCCTCGACCGGGACCCTATTAACTATGGCTACACCTTC.

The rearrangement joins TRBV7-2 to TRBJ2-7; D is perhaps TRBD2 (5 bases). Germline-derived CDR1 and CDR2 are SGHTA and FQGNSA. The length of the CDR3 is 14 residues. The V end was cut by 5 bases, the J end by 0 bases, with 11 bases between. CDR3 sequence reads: CASSMSGSSYEQYF. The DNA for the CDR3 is TGTGCCAGCAGCATGAGCGGTAGCTCCTACGAGCAGTACTTC. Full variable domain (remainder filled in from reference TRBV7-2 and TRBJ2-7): GAGVSQSPSNKVTEKGKDVELRCDPISGHTALYWYRQSLGQGLEFLIYFQGNSAPDKSGLPSDRFSAERTGGSVSTLTIQRTQQEDSAVYLCASSMSGSSYEQYFGPGTRLTVT.

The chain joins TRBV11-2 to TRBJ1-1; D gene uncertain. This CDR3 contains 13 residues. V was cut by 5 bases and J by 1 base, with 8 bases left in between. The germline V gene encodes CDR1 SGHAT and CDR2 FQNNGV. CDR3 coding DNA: TGTGCCAGCAGCCCCTCAGCGAACACTGAAGCTTTCTTT. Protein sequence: CASSPSANTEAFF.

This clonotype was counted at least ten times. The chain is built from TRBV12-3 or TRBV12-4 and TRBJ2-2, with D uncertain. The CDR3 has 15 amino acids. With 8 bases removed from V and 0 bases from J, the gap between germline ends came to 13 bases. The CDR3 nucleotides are TGTGCCAGCCTCGGACGGCGAACGAACACCGGGGAGCTGTTTTTT. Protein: CASLGRRTNTGELFF.